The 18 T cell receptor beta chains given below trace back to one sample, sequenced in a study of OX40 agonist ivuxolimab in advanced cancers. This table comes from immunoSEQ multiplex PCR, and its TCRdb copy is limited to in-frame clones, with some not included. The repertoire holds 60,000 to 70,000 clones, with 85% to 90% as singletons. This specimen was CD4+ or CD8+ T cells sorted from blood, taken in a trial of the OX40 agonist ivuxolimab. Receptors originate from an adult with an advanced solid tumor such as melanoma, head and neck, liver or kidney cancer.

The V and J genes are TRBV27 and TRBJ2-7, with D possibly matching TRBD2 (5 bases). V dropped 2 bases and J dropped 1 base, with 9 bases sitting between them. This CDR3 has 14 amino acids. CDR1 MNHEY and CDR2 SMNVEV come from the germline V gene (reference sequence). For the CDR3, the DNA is TGTGCCAGCAGTTTAATGCCGGGATCCTACGAGCAGTACTTC. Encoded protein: CASSLMPGSYEQYF.

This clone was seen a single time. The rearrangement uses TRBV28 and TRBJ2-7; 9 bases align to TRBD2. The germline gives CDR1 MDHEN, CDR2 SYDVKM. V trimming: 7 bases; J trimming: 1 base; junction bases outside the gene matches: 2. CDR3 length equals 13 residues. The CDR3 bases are TGTGCCAGCATCGCGGGAGGGTCCTACGAGCAGTACTTC. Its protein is CASIAGGSYEQYF.

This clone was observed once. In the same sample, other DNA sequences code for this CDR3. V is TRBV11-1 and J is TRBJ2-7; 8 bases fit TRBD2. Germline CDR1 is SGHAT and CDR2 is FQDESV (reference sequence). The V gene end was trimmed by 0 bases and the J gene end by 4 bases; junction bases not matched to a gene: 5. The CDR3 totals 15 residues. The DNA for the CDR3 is TGTGCCAGCAGCTTAGCTACTAGCGGCTCTTACGAGCAGTACTTC. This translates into CASSLATSGSYEQYF.

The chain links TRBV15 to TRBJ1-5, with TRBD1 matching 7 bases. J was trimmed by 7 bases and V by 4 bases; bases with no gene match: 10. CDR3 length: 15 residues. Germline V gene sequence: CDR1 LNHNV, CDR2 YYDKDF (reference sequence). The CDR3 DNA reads TGTGCCACCAGCACGAGACAGGGAAAAAAGCAGCCCCAGCATTTT. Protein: CATSTRQGKKQPQHF.

The CDR3 is CASSFRDTTYNEQFF. The DNA of the CDR3 is TGTGCCAGCAGCTTCCGGGACACCACCTACAATGAGCAGTTCTTC. This chain links TRBV7-9 with TRBJ2-1; TRBD1 is a possible D gene (6 bases). Germline V lookup: CDR1 SEHNR, CDR2 FQNEAQ (reference sequence). The ends were cut back, 3 bases at V and 2 bases at J, with 11 bases in the middle. The CDR3 is 15 amino acids.

The CDR3 loop is CASSTGTETQYF. CDR3 in DNA: TGTGCCAGTAGTACAGGGACGGAGACCCAGTACTTC. The V gene is TRBV19, the J gene TRBJ2-5; the D gene could be TRBD1 or TRBD2 (5 bases each). This CDR3 region has 12 residues. Per the germline V gene, CDR1 is LNHDA and CDR2 is SQIVND (reference sequence). Trimming shortened V by 4 bases and J by 5 bases, and 8 bases separated the two germline ends.

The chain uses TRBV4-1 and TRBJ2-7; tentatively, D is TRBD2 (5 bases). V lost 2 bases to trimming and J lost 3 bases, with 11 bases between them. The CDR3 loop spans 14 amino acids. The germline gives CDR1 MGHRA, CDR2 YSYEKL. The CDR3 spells CASSQSGSYYEQYF. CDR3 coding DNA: TGCGCCAGCAGCCAAAGCGGCAGCTACTACGAGCAGTACTTC.

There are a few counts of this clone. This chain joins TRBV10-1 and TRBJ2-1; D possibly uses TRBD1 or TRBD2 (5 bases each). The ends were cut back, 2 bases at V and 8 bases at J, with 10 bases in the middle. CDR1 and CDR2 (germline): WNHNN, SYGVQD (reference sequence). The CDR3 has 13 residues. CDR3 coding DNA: TGCGCCAGCAGTGAGGCCGGGGCTTATGAGCAGTTCTTC. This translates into CASSEAGAYEQFF.

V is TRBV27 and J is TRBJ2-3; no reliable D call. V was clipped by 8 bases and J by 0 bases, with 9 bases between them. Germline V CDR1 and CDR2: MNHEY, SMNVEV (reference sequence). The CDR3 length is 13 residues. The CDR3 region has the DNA TGTGCCAGCGGGCCCATTAGCACAGATACGCAGTATTTT. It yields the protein CASGPISTDTQYF.

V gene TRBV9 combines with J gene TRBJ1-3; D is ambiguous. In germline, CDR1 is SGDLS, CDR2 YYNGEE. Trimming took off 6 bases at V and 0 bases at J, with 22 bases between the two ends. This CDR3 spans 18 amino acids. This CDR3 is CASNRIKGWVNSGNTIYF. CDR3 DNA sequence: TGTGCCAGCAACAGAATAAAGGGATGGGTTAACTCTGGAAACACCATATATTTT.

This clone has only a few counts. This CDR3 reads CASSYPAGQGTDTQYF. CDR3 DNA: TGTGCCAGCAGTTACCCGGCGGGACAGGGCACAGATACGCAGTATTTT. The genes are TRBV6-6 and TRBJ2-3; 8 bases line up with TRBD1. The ends lost 2 bases at V and 1 base at J; junction bases unmatched: 5. The CDR3 consists of 16 residues. CDR1 is MNHNY and CDR2 is SVGAGI in the germline V gene (reference sequence).

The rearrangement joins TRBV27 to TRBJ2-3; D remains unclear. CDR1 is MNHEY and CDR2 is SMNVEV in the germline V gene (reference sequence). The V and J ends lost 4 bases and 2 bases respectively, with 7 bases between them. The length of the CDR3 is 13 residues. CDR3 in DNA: TGTGCCAGCAGTTCCCAACTCACAGATACGCAGTATTTT. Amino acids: CASSSQLTDTQYF.

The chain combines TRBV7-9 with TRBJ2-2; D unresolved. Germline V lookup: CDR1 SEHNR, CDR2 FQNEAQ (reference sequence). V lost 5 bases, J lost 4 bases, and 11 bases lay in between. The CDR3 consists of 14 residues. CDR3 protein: CASSSRGVTGELFF. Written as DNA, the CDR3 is TGTGCCAGCAGCAGCCGAGGCGTCACCGGGGAGCTGTTTTTT.

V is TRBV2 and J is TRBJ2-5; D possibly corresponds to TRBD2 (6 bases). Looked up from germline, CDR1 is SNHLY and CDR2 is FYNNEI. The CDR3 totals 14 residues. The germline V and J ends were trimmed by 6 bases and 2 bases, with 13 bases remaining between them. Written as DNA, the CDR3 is TGTGCCAGCAGGTCGCCAAGCGGGCAAGAGACCCAGTACTTC. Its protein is CASRSPSGQETQYF.

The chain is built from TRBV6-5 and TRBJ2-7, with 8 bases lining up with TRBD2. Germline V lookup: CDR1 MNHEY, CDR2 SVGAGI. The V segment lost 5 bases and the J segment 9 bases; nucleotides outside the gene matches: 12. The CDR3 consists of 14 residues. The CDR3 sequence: CASSDRALGRVQYF. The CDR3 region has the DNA TGTGCCAGCAGTGACCGCGCTCTCGGGAGGGTGCAGTACTTC.

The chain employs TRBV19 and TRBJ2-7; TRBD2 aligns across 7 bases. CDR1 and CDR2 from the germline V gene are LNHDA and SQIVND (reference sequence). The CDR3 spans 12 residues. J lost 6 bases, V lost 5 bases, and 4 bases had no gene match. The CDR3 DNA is TGTGCCAGTAGTGCGGGGGTTACCGAGCAGTACTTC. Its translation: CASSAGVTEQYF.

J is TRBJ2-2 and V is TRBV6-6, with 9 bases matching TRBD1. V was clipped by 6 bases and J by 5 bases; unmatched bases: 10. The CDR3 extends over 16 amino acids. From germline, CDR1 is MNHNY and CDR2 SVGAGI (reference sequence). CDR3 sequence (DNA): TGTGCCAGCAGGGACATAGGGACAGGGACGACCGGGGAGCTGTTTTTT. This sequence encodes CASRDIGTGTTGELFF.

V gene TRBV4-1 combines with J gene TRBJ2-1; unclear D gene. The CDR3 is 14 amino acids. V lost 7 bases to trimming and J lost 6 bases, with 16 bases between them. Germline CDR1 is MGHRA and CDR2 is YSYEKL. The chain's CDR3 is CASTPVSGTNEQFF. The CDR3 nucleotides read TGCGCCAGCACGCCTGTGTCAGGTACCAATGAGCAGTTCTTC.